These 3 T cell receptor beta chains came from one sample sequenced in a study of blood T cell repertoires in COVID-19. The repertoire was sequenced with immunoSEQ multiplex PCR; TCRdb's copy has only in-frame clones and lacks some. This sample yields around 150,000 clones, of which roughly four fifths are seen a single time; 22% belongs to the top ten. Source material: peripheral blood. All receptors come from an elderly woman with acute or convalescent COVID-19.

This clone was recorded only once. The chain carries TRBV30 and TRBJ2-2, with TRBD1 matching over 10 bases. The germline gives CDR1 GTSNPN, CDR2 SVGIG (reference sequence). The CDR3 sequence is 16 residues long. V dropped 2 bases and J dropped 4; count of bases not matched to a gene: 7. The CDR3 here is CAWSPRTGGSTGELFF. CDR3 DNA sequence: TGTGCCTGGAGTCCCCGGACAGGGGGGAGCACCGGGGAGCTGTTTTTT.

This chain connects TRBV7-2 to TRBJ2-1; D possibly corresponds to TRBD1 (6 bases). Germline V gene data show CDR1 as SGHTA and CDR2 as FQGNSA. Trimming removed 6 bases at V and 10 bases at J, with 16 bases between. This CDR3 spans 13 amino acids. The chain's CDR3 is CASRKTGLREQFF. As DNA, the CDR3 is TGTGCCAGCAGGAAAACAGGGTTGAGAGAGCAGTTCTTC.

The chain combines TRBV7-9 with TRBJ1-2, with TRBD1 matching 9 bases. After removal of 2 bases from V and 8 bases from J, the junction contained 15 bases not matched to a gene. The length of the CDR3 is 17 residues. The germline V gene has CDR1 SEHNR and CDR2 FQNEAQ (reference sequence). The CDR3 spells CASSLPGDREVQEGYTF. CDR3 nucleotides: TGTGCCAGCAGCTTACCGGGGGACAGGGAGGTTCAGGAGGGCTACACCTTC. The variable domain in full, with the rest retrieved from reference TRBV7-9 and TRBJ1-2, is DTGVSQNPRHKITKRGQNVTFRCDPISEHNRLYWYRQTLGQGPEFLTYFQNEAQLEKSRLLSDRFSAERPKGSFSTLEIQRTEQGDSAMYLCASSLPGDREVQEGYTFGSGTRLTVV.